This TCR beta chain was recorded in a study of Ad26.COV2.S vaccination and SARS-CoV-2 variants. Study outcomes and limitations: Considerable breadth of spike-specific CD8+ and CD4+ T cell responses has reportedly been documented following vaccination.

TCRdb's copy holds only in-frame clones and misses some; the assay was immunoSEQ multiplex PCR. The sample consists of some 350,000 clones, roughly 90% of them appearing once. This clone was counted a few times. Its antigen is unknown. Documented treatment: about 20 received Ad26.COV2.S at low or high dose, single or two shots; about 5 received placebo; per-sample allocation not given. Samples were taken on day 63 after the first vaccine or placebo injection. From germline, CDR1 is ENHRY and CDR2 SYGVKD. The CDR3 is 12 amino acids. V was clipped by 2 bases and J by 4 bases, with 5 bases between them. V usage is TRBV10-3 and J usage is TRBJ2-5; D is undetermined. The TCR was taken from a person aged 18-65 years who received the Ad26.COV2.S COVID-19 vaccine or a placebo. Sequences were derived from peripheral blood, sampled in a trial of Ad26.COV2.S vaccine versus placebo. The CDR3 region is CAISELTETQYF. CDR3 sequence (DNA): TGTGCCATCAGTGAGCTCACAGAGACCCAGTACTTC.